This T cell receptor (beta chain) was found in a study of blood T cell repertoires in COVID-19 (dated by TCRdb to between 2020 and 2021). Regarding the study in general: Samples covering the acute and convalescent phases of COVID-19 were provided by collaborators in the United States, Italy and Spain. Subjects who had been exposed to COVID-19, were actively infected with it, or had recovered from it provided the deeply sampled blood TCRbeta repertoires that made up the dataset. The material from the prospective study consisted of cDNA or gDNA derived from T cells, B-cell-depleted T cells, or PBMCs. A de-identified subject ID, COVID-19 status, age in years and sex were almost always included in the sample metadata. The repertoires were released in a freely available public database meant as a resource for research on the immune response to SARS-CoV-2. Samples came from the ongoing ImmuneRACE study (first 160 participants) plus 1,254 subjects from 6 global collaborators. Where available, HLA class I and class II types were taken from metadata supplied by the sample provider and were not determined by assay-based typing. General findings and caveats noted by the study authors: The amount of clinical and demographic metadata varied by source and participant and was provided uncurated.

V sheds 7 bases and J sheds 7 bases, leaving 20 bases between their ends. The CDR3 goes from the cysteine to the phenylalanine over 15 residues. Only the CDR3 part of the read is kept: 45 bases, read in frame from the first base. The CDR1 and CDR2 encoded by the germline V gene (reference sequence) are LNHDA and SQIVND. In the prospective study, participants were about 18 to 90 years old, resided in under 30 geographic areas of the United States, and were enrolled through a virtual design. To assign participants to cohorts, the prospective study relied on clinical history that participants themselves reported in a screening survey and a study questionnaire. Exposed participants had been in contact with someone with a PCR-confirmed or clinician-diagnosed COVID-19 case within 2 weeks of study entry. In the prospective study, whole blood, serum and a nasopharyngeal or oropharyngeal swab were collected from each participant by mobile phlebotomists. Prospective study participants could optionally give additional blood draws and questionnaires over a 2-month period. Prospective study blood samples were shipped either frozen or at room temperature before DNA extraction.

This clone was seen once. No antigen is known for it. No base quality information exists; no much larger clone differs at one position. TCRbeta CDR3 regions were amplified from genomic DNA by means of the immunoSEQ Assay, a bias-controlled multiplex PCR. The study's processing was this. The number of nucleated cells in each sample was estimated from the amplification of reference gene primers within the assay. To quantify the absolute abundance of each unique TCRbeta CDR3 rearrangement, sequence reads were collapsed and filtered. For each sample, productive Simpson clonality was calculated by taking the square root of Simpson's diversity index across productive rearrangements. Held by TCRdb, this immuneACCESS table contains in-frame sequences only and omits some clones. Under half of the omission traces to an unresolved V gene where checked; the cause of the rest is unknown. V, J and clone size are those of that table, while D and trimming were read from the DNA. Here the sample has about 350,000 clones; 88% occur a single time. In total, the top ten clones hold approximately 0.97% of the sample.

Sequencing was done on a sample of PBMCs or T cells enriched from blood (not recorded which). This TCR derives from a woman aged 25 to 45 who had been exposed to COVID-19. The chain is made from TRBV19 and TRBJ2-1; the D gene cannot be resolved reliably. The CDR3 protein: CASTLSSVLENEQFF. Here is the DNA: TGTGCCAGTACCCTCTCTTCGGTACTTGAAAATGAGCAGTTCTTC.